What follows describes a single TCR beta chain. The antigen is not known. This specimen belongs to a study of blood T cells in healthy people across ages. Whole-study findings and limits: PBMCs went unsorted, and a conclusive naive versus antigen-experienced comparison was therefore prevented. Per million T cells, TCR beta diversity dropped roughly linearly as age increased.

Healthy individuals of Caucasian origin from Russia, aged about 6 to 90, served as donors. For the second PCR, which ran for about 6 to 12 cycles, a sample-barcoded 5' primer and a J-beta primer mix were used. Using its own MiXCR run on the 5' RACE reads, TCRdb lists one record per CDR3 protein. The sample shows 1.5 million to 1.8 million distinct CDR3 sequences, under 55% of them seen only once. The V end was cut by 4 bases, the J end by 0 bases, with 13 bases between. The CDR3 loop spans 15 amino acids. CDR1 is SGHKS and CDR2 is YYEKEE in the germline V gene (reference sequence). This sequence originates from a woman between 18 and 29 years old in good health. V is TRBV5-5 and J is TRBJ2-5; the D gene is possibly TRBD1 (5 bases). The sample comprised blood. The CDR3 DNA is TGTGCCAGCAGCGTCAGACAGCGATACCAAGAGACCCAGTACTTC. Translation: CASSVRQRYQETQYF. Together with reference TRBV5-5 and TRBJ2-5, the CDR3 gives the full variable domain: DAGVTQSPTHLIKTRGQQVTLRCSPISGHKSVSWYQQVLGQGPQFIFQYYEKEERGRGNFPDRFSARQFPNYSSELNVNALLLGDSALYLCASSVRQRYQETQYFGPGTRLLVL.